Each of the 31 T cell receptor beta chains below was sequenced from the same sample in a study of blood T cell repertoires in COVID-19. TCRdb keeps only in-frame clones here, not all; method: immunoSEQ multiplex PCR. The profile shows 300,000 to 350,000 clones, around nine tenths of them singletons. Specimen: PBMCs or T cells enriched from blood (not recorded which). These TCRs come from a woman aged 25 to 39 who had been exposed to COVID-19.

V is TRBV4-1 and J is TRBJ1-1; the match to TRBD1 covers 8 bases. CDR1 and CDR2 from the germline V gene are MGHRA and YSYEKL. The CDR3 spans 18 residues. Trimming took 0 bases from V and 0 from J; bases not matched to a gene: 9. CDR3 nucleotides: TGCGCCAGCAGCCAAGATCTAACAGGGGGGGTAATGAACACTGAAGCTTTCTTT. Its protein product is CASSQDLTGGVMNTEAFF.

V gene TRBV28 combines with J gene TRBJ2-7, with D possibly TRBD2 on 6 matching bases. Germline CDR1 is MDHEN and CDR2 is SYDVKM. The CDR3 is 14 residues long. Trimming left V 3 bases short and J 4 bases short, with 13 bases between. The CDR3 protein is CASSLGGNQYEQYF. The CDR3 DNA follows: TGTGCCAGCAGTTTGGGCGGGAATCAGTACGAGCAGTACTTC.

The rearrangement uses TRBV6-5 and TRBJ2-1; no reliable D call. The germline CDR1 and CDR2 sequences are MNHEY and SVGAGI. V lost 5 bases and J 15 bases, leaving 14 bases between the germline ends. The CDR3 consists of 11 residues. The CDR3 DNA reads as TGTGCCAGCAGTAGCCCCTCTCAAGCGTTCTTC. This gives the protein CASSSPSQAFF.

Here the CDR3 reads CASRRGSLNEKLFF. The CDR3 nucleotides read TGTGCCAGTAGGCGGGGATCCCTTAATGAAAAACTGTTTTTT. The V gene is TRBV19, the J gene TRBJ1-4; no clear D gene. The CDR3 totals 14 residues. The germline V gene has CDR1 LNHDA and CDR2 SQIVND (reference sequence). Between the trimmed V and J ends, which lost 6 bases and 4 bases, there was a span of 12 bases.

The V call is TRBV7-6, the J call TRBJ2-7; TRBD1 matches at 8 bases. This CDR3 is 14 amino acids long. CDR1 SGHVS and CDR2 FNYEAQ come from the germline V gene. V trimming: 5 bases; J trimming: 5 bases; junction bases outside the gene matches: 8. The CDR3 DNA follows: TGTGCCAGCAGCCATCCTGACAGGGGACACGAGCAGTACTTC. This sequence encodes CASSHPDRGHEQYF.

This clone was observed a few times. V and J are TRBV7-9 and TRBJ2-5; 9 nucleotides match TRBD2. This CDR3 has 17 residues. The V gene end was trimmed by 3 bases and the J gene end by 5 bases; junction bases not matched to a gene: 13. CDR1 SEHNR and CDR2 FQNEAQ come from the germline V gene (reference sequence). The CDR3 reads CASSLVPLREGGETQYF. The DNA for the CDR3 is TGTGCCAGCAGCTTGGTACCCTTGCGGGAGGGCGGGGAGACCCAGTACTTC.

The genes are TRBV19 and TRBJ1-1; 7 bases line up with TRBD1. Germline V gene sequence: CDR1 LNHDA, CDR2 SQIVND (reference sequence). V dropped 3 bases and J dropped 5; count of bases not matched to a gene: 6. The CDR3 is made up of 14 amino acids. The CDR3 bases are TGTGCCAGTAGTATTAAGGCAGGGGGGACTGAAGCTTTCTTT. The encoded protein is CASSIKAGGTEAFF.

The rearrangement uses TRBV5-1 and TRBJ2-2; 8 nucleotides align to TRBD1. Trimming removed 4 bases from V and 5 bases from J; junction bases left unmatched: 10. The germline V gene has CDR1 SGHRS and CDR2 YFSETQ. The CDR3 runs to 16 residues. The CDR3 DNA sequence: TGCGCCAGCAGCGCCGGACAGGGATGGCGGACCGGGGAGCTGTTTTTT. As protein: CASSAGQGWRTGELFF. Full variable domain (rest looked up from reference TRBV5-1 and TRBJ2-2): KAGVTQTPRYLIKTRGQQVTLSCSPISGHRSVSWYQQTPGQGLQFLFEYFSETQRNKGNFPGRFSGRQFSNSRSEMNVSTLELGDSALYLCASSAGQGWRTGELFFGEGSRLTVL.

The rearrangement links TRBV12-3 or TRBV12-4 to TRBJ1-2; D is perhaps TRBD1 (5 bases). Trimming shortened V by 6 bases and J by 3 bases, and 11 bases separated the two germline ends. The CDR3 totals 13 residues. CDR3 DNA sequence: TGTGCCAGCAGCATCCGGGGGGACTATGGCTACACCTTC. Translated, it gives CASSIRGDYGYTF.

The chain recombines TRBV28 with TRBJ2-7; unclear D gene. Trimming cost V 6 bases and J 6 bases, with 12 bases left between them. CDR1 MDHEN and CDR2 SYDVKM come from the germline V gene. There are 12 residues in the CDR3. DNA for the CDR3: TGTGCCAGCAGACTCCCTTGGAGCGAGCAGTACTTC. Its protein is CASRLPWSEQYF.

The chain joins TRBV30 to TRBJ2-6; D is ambiguous. With 0 bases removed from V and 1 base from J, the gap between germline ends came to 7 bases. Per the germline V gene, CDR1 is GTSNPN and CDR2 is SVGIG (reference sequence). The CDR3 consists of 15 residues. CDR3 bases: TGTGCCTGGAGTGTTGAGGTTTCTGGGGCCAACGTCCTGACTTTC. Residues: CAWSVEVSGANVLTF.

V gene TRBV27 combines with J gene TRBJ2-7; the D gene is possibly TRBD1 (6 bases). Germline-derived CDR1 and CDR2 are MNHEY and SMNVEV (reference sequence). The CDR3 is made up of 14 amino acids. V lost 5 bases and J lost 3, with 14 bases in between. The CDR3 loop reads CASSAETGRYEQYF. The CDR3 region has the DNA TGTGCCAGCAGTGCCGAGACAGGTCGCTACGAGCAGTACTTC.

J is TRBJ2-3 and V is TRBV27; 16 nucleotides align to TRBD2. Germline trimming cut 0 bases from V and 3 bases from J; bases unmatched to any gene: 3. Germline V lookup: CDR1 MNHEY, CDR2 SMNVEV (reference sequence). This CDR3 comprises 18 residues. CDR3 coding DNA: TGTGCCAGCAGTTTATCGGGACTAGCGGGAGGGGGGACAGATACGCAGTATTTT. It yields the protein CASSLSGLAGGGTDTQYF.

The genes are TRBV3-1 (or the pseudogene TRBV3-2) and TRBJ2-7; perhaps TRBD2 as D (5 bases). Looked up from germline, CDR1 is LGHDT and CDR2 is YNNKEL (reference sequence). Trimming pared 0 bases from V and 6 bases from J, leaving 12 bases between. This CDR3 has 14 residues. The CDR3 loop is CASSQERARPEQYF. The DNA of the CDR3 is TGTGCCAGCAGCCAAGAGCGGGCGCGCCCCGAGCAGTACTTC.

The chain employs TRBV5-1 and TRBJ2-7, with 8 positions matching TRBD2. This CDR3 has 14 residues. Germline V lookup: CDR1 SGHRS, CDR2 YFSETQ. After removal of 6 bases from V and 1 base from J, the junction contained 6 bases not matched to a gene. In DNA, the CDR3 is TGCGCCAGCACTCCGACTAGCGTGTCCTACGAGCAGTACTTC. Amino acid sequence: CASTPTSVSYEQYF.

The chain carries TRBV7-9 and TRBJ1-2, with D possibly matching TRBD1 (5 bases). The germline CDR1 and CDR2 sequences are SEHNR and FQNEAQ (reference sequence). The ends were cut back, 5 bases at V and 3 bases at J, with 13 bases in the middle. The CDR3 loop spans 14 amino acids. The CDR3 DNA follows: TGTGCCAGCAGCCATCCCTGGGGGGACTATGGCTACACCTTC. It is translated as CASSHPWGDYGYTF.

The chain recombines TRBV7-2 with TRBJ1-5, with TRBD1 matching over 7 bases. Germline V gives CDR1 SGHTA, CDR2 FQGNSA. This CDR3 has 14 residues. V lost 5 bases, J lost 5 bases, and 6 bases stayed unmatched. The CDR3 loop reads CASSRDRAYQPQHF. In DNA, the CDR3 is TGTGCCAGCAGCCGTGACAGGGCCTATCAGCCCCAGCATTTT.

The CDR3 coding sequence is TGTGCCAGCAGTGCCCACAGGGGGCTTGGCAATCAGCCCCAGCATTTT. Translating it yields CASSAHRGLGNQPQHF. The chain combines TRBV28 with TRBJ1-5, with 9 nucleotides matching TRBD1. V shed 5 bases, J shed 2 bases, and the junction held 7 bases outside the gene matches. CDR3 size: 16 residues. Per germline, CDR1 MDHEN and CDR2 SYDVKM.

This clone has just one count. The rearrangement joins TRBV5-5 to TRBJ2-3; 9 nucleotides line up with TRBD2. V lost 5 bases, J lost 2 bases, and 12 bases stayed unmatched. Per the germline V gene, CDR1 is SGHKS and CDR2 is YYEKEE (reference sequence). This CDR3 comprises 17 residues. The CDR3: CASSRDPSGRSTDTQYF. The CDR3 DNA is TGTGCCAGCAGTCGGGACCCCAGCGGGAGGTCCACAGATACGCAGTATTTT.

The J gene is TRBJ1-2, the V gene TRBV23-1, with D possibly being TRBD1 (5 bases). TRBV23-1 is treated as an ORF (open reading frame) with a function not yet certain. The CDR3 extends over 15 amino acids. Trimming shortened V by 6 bases and J by 4 bases, and 18 bases separated the two germline ends. The CDR3 protein is CASRRGTRAVYGYTF. The CDR3 DNA follows: TGCGCCAGCAGGCGGGGCACCAGGGCTGTCTATGGCTACACCTTC.

This sequence joins TRBV30 and TRBJ1-6; D remains ambiguous. Trimming took 6 bases from V and 4 from J, leaving 13 bases between them. CDR1 is GTSNPN, CDR2 SVGIG, per germline (reference sequence). CDR3 size: 14 residues. CDR3 DNA sequence: TGTGCCTGCCCTCCCTCGGGTTATAATTCACCCCTCCACTTT. Amino acids: CACPPSGYNSPLHF.

J is TRBJ2-7 and V is TRBV5-4; 11 bases fit TRBD2. Germline V CDR1 and CDR2: SGHNT, YYREEE (reference sequence). Unmatched junction bases numbered 4, after V lost 2 bases and J lost 6 bases. There are 14 residues in the CDR3. The CDR3 region is CASSLLAGDLEQYF. DNA of the CDR3: TGTGCCAGCAGCTTACTAGCGGGGGATCTCGAGCAGTACTTC.

The V call is TRBV27, the J call TRBJ1-1, with a tentative D call TRBD1 (6 bases). V was shortened by 0 bases and J by 5 bases, with 10 bases between the two germline ends. Germline CDR1 and CDR2: MNHEY and SMNVEV (reference sequence). CDR3 length equals 14 residues. The DNA of the CDR3 is TGTGCCAGCAGTTTATCGCGGGGGCTGACTGAAGCTTTCTTT. Protein sequence: CASSLSRGLTEAFF.

This chain joins TRBV6-4 and TRBJ2-3; TRBD2 agrees at 11 bases. Germline CDR1 is MRHNA and CDR2 is SNTAGT. The CDR3 runs to 14 residues. J was trimmed by 10 bases and V by 3 bases; bases with no gene match: 6. For the CDR3, the DNA is TGTGCCAGCAGTGAAGTACTAGCGGGAGCCCCGCAGTATTTT. Translation: CASSEVLAGAPQYF.

The rearrangement uses TRBV2 and TRBJ2-3; D perhaps matches TRBD2 (6 bases). This CDR3 is 15 amino acids long. V gave up 7 bases and J gave up 4 bases, with 18 bases separating them. Germline CDR1 and CDR2: SNHLY and FYNNEI. The CDR3 bases are TGTGCCAGCACCGACGGGAGTCCGGGCTCAGATACGCAGTATTTT. Translation gives CASTDGSPGSDTQYF.

This clone was found once. This rearrangement joins TRBV7-8 to TRBJ1-2; 9 bases are a match to TRBD1. The CDR3 consists of 17 residues. The V segment lost 5 bases and the J segment 0 bases; nucleotides outside the gene matches: 10. CDR1 SGHVS and CDR2 FQNEAQ come from the germline V gene. CDR3 in amino acids: CASSPTGTGWANYGYTF. The CDR3 bases are TGTGCCAGCAGCCCAACCGGGACAGGGTGGGCTAACTATGGCTACACCTTC.

The chain has TRBV19 and TRBJ2-3, with 8 bases matching TRBD2. Trimming at V came to 0 bases and at J to 2 bases, leaving 10 bases not matched to a gene. From germline, CDR1 is LNHDA and CDR2 SQIVND (reference sequence). The CDR3 extends over 18 amino acids. The CDR3 nucleotides are TGTGCCAGTAGTATAGATCGGGCAAGTAGCGGGGCCACAGATACGCAGTATTTT. Protein sequence: CASSIDRASSGATDTQYF.

V gene TRBV29-1 combines with J gene TRBJ2-2; 16 bases fit TRBD2. Per the germline V gene, CDR1 is SQVTM and CDR2 is ANQGSEA. CDR3 length equals 18 residues. With V trimmed by 7 bases and J by 6 bases, 14 bases remained unmatched. The CDR3 DNA is TGCAGCGGAGGCCAGGGACTAGCGGGAGGGCCCCGGTCCGGGGAGCTGTTTTTT. Translated: CSGGQGLAGGPRSGELFF.

This clone appeared a single time. The chain combines TRBV28 with TRBJ2-7, with a tentative D call TRBD2 (6 bases). CDR1 is MDHEN, CDR2 SYDVKM, per germline. Trimming stripped 4 bases from V and 9 bases from J, with 19 bases between. The CDR3 is 14 amino acids. The CDR3 DNA reads TGTGCCAGCAGTTCACTCTCGGGACTTGCGGTGCAGTACTTC. This encodes CASSSLSGLAVQYF.

This clone has only a few counts. The V and J genes are TRBV5-1 and TRBJ1-1; tentative D call: TRBD1 (5 bases). CDR3 length equals 14 residues. CDR1 SGHRS and CDR2 YFSETQ come from the germline V gene. V lost 2 bases and J lost 1, with 9 bases in between. CDR3 region: CASSFKGQNTEAFF. The CDR3 DNA is TGCGCCAGCAGCTTTAAGGGGCAGAACACTGAAGCTTTCTTT.

The CDR3 coding sequence is TGTGCCAGCCGCCAAGGGGCGGGATCGAACACCGGGGAGCTGTTTTTT. Protein product: CASRQGAGSNTGELFF. The chain recombines TRBV6-6 with TRBJ2-2, with TRBD2 as a possible D gene (6 bases). The CDR3 is 16 residues long. Germline V gene data show CDR1 as MNHNY and CDR2 as SVGAGI (reference sequence). Trimming cost V 8 bases and J 0 bases, with 16 bases left between them.